This T cell receptor (beta chain) was found in a study of shared clonotypes between healthy human individuals. Points from the study as a whole: The study sampled only blood, and tissue repertoires likely differ.

Data came from immunoSEQ multiplex PCR; TCRdb stores just in-frame clones and leaves some out. The table records nearly 500,000 clones, around 80% of them present only once. Between the trimmed V and J ends, which lost 1 base and 4 bases, there was a span of 15 bases. The germline V gene encodes CDR1 LNHNV and CDR2 YYDKDF (reference sequence). This CDR3 is 16 amino acids long. A note on this clone: The target antigen is unknown.

This receptor was identified in a woman aged 35 to 49 in good health. Some clones in this sample may be carry-over from other donors' samples. The chain links TRBV15 to TRBJ2-3; D uncertain. Specimen: PBMCs. CDR3 in DNA: TGTGCCACCAGCAGAGGGTTACAAATCCAGGCAGATACGCAGTATTTT. Its translation: CATSRGLQIQADTQYF.